This TCR beta chain was identified in a study of circulating and synovial CD4+ cells in juvenile arthritis. Study-level results: Circulating pathogenic-like and bulk T cells looked alike by Vbeta family usage. Circulating pathogenic-like lymphocytes shared a substantially higher fraction of CDR3 sequences with synovium than bulk blood.

The CDR3 is 15 amino acids. Deletions cut 5 bases from V and 0 bases from J, with 12 bases between. The germline V gene encodes CDR1 SGHVS and CDR2 FNYEAQ. The table came from immunoSEQ multiplex PCR; TCRdb's copy has only in-frame clones and leaves some out. In the table there are tens of thousands of clones, about 94% of which are singletons. Sequenced samples came from active juvenile idiopathic arthritis patients. A word on this clone: Antigen specificity is unknown.

Sequencing was carried out using CD4+ T cells from blood. The TCR sequence derives from a human donor with juvenile idiopathic arthritis. This chain uses TRBV7-6 with TRBJ2-3; D unresolved. CDR3 in amino acids: CASSVSPLSTDTQYF. In DNA form, the CDR3 reads TGTGCCAGCAGCGTCTCCCCGCTAAGCACAGATACGCAGTATTTT. The full variable domain, rest sourced from reference TRBV7-6 and TRBJ2-3, is GAGVSQSPRYKVTKRGQDVALRCDPISGHVSLYWYRQALGQGPEFLTYFNYEAQQDKSGLPNDRFSAERPEGSISTLTIQRTEQRDSAMYRCASSVSPLSTDTQYFGPGTRLTVL.